Sequencing of this T cell receptor (beta chain) was carried out in a study of cytomegalovirus exposure and HLA in healthy donors. On the study more broadly: In an early release, HLA-typed donors contributed tens of millions of unique TCR sequences. Regarding the study as a whole: Links to common viral pathogens appeared, in a later analysis, for several of the most significant clusters. Follow-up analysis later connected one missense variant in DCLRE1C with trimming of TCR beta V- and J-genes.

Points on this clone: What it recognizes is unknown.

13 Jbeta primers and 60 Vbeta primers were used for the PCR. Using immunoSEQ multiplex PCR, the repertoire was profiled, and TCRdb retains in-frame clones only, with some absent. The data contain 150,000 to 200,000 clones, around 80% of them singletons. The TCR originated in a woman between 50 and 59 years old in good health and CMV-seronegative. Sequenced material: PBMCs.

CDR3: CASSQSGLKETQYF. CDR3 sequence (DNA): TGTGCCAGCAGCCAAAGTGGGCTAAAAGAGACCCAGTACTTC. The chain employs TRBV4-2 and TRBJ2-5; D unclear. The CDR3 is 14 amino acids. Germline CDR1 and CDR2: LGHNA and YNFKEQ. V lost 2 bases and J 3 bases, leaving 10 bases between the germline ends.